This T cell receptor beta chain appears in the sequencing data of a study of blood T cell repertoires in COVID-19. Per the authors' pipeline: Amplification with reference gene primers provided the estimates of nucleated cell counts. Method: immunoSEQ multiplex PCR; TCRdb's copy keeps in-frame clones and lacks some. V, J and clone size are those of that table, while D and trimming were read from the DNA. The sample has around 130,000 clones, about 88% seen once. CDR1 is LGHDT, CDR2 YNNKEL, per germline (reference sequence). The CDR3 is made up of 14 amino acids. Trimming shortened V by 4 bases and J by 0 bases, and 8 bases separated the two germline ends.

This TCR derives from a woman older than 75 with acute or convalescent COVID-19. The rearrangement uses TRBV3-1 (or the pseudogene TRBV3-2) and TRBJ2-3; D might be TRBD1 (5 bases). Sequencing used peripheral blood. CDR3: CASSPRTSTDTQYF. In DNA form, the CDR3 reads TGTGCCAGCAGCCCCCGGACAAGCACAGATACGCAGTATTTT.